This TCR beta chain came from a study of cytotoxic CD8 clonotypes in ibrutinib-treated CLL (dated by TCRdb to about 2021). Background for the entire study: The cohort was composed of 10 to 11 relapsed/refractory and roughly 14 treatment-naive patients; IGHV unmutated status was identified in fewer than 18 patients. Partial responses were observed in roughly 24 patients and complete responses in 2; after a median follow-up of around 68 months, remission was maintained in around 14 patients and progression was observed in approximately 12. Every sample from remission and from progressive disease was obtained while the patients were still on ibrutinib. Longitudinal samples were available for about 30% of the roughly 86 trial participants. On average, each sample had roughly 230,000 productive templates and 94,082 productive rearrangements. Cryopreserved peripheral blood mononuclear cells were collected before treatment, at response, and at either disease progression or sustained remission. The response samples were drawn at a median of approximately 12 months into treatment, with a range of about 6 to 36 months.

As for this clone: Its target antigen remains unknown. No much larger clone is present one base from it, and per-base qualities are unavailable.

Looking up the germline V gene yields CDR1 SGHRS and CDR2 YFSETQ. V is shortened by 4 bases, J by 0 bases, and the region joining them spans 5 bases. There are 12 amino acids in the CDR3, from cysteine to phenylalanine inclusive. The CDR3 DNA has 36 bases and is translated from base 1. Each clonotype received, on average, about 10x coverage in deep resolution sequencing performed on a MiSeq, where the target depth lay between 1 in 1 million and 1 in 200,000 T cells. TCR beta libraries were generated with the immunoSEQ hsTCRB Kit. Processing in the source paper ran as follows. ImmunoSEQ Data Assistant and ImmunoSEQ Analyzer were used for data analysis, and V, D and J genes were assigned according to IMGT definitions. Clonality was computed as one minus normalized Shannon entropy of productive rearrangement frequencies, ranging from 0 to 1. Public clonotype analysis was restricted to overrepresented clonotypes comprising at least 0.05% of each patient's repertoire. Repertoires from about a dozen age-matched healthy donors in immuneACCESS were used as clonality controls. TCRdb obtained this table from immuneACCESS and retained in-frame rearrangements with V and J assigned. These tables miss some clones; where compared with another copy, unresolved V genes account for less than half of the shortfall, and the remainder is unexplained. Clone size and the V and J calls come from that table; the DNA yielded D and trimming. This sample is represented by roughly 45,000 clones; 65% of them were singletons. 20% to 25% of the sample belongs to the ten largest clones.

General study outcomes and caveats: Baseline clonality was found to be higher than that of age-matched healthy donors and was strongly correlated with circulating CD8+ T-cell counts. At ibrutinib response clonality went up, during sustained remission it held steady, and at progression it dropped back toward baseline. Sustained-remission and progressing patients did not have matched sampling times, and lymph node repertoires were not examined. Public clonotypes were found to be uncommon and were observed to contract or remain stable during treatment; the increase in clonality was shown to reflect expansion of private clonotypes at ibrutinib response.

Explained via the paper, the time point label denotes: approximately 25 months on ibrutinib. Roughly 2.2 micrograms of genomic DNA were extracted from cryopreserved PBMCs for TCR beta library preparation. Longitudinal blood samples from CLL patients on ibrutinib monotherapy were analyzed using high-throughput TCR beta sequencing. The patients took part in an open-label, single-center phase 2 trial of ibrutinib monotherapy. This material consisted of PBMCs, taken after 24 months of ibrutinib treatment. The sequence was obtained from a human donor with chronic lymphocytic leukemia. The chain employs TRBV5-1 and TRBJ2-7, with the D segment identity uncertain. The CDR3 amino acid sequence is: CASSTSSYEQYF. The nucleotide sequence is given as TGCGCCAGCAGCACGAGCTCCTACGAGCAGTACTTC.